This entry describes one T cell receptor (beta chain). Antigen: not known. TCRdb redid the calling of the RT-PCR reads with MiXCR, one entry per CDR3 protein. The sample shows about 780,000 distinct CDR3 sequences, under 20% of them seen only once. The data were obtained in a study of response to subunit inactivated influenza vaccine. Whole-study results and caveats: Each seasonal influenza vaccination recruits few new T cells, the authors suggested.

The source is a middle-aged man who received an inactivated influenza vaccine. The specimen was PBMCs from blood, collected about 5 days after vaccination.

CDR3 loop: CASRPGTGTSGANVLTF. In DNA, the CDR3 is TGTGCCAGCAGACCCGGGACAGGGACCTCTGGGGCCAACGTCCTGACTTTC. The V call is TRBV12-3 or TRBV12-4, the J call TRBJ2-6, with 9 bases aligning to TRBD1. The CDR3 consists of 17 residues. Germline trimming cut 6 bases from V and 0 bases from J; bases unmatched to any gene: 6.